Here is one T cell receptor (beta chain) with its context. The sample comes from a study of blood T cell repertoires in COVID-19. V lost 1 base and J lost 1, with 13 bases in between. The CDR3 has 16 amino acids. CDR1 and CDR2 from the germline V gene are MNHNY and SVGAGI (reference sequence). Only in-frame clones appear in the TCRdb table, and some are missing; sequencing was by immunoSEQ multiplex PCR. The sample consists of roughly 120,000 clones, about nine tenths of them appearing once. The receptor's source is a human donor with active COVID-19. The donor label of this sample is uncertain. Material for sequencing was peripheral blood. This chain links TRBV6-6 with TRBJ1-1, with D possibly TRBD1 on 6 matching bases. The CDR3 sequence is CASSYLTGPGNTEAFF. The DNA for the CDR3 is TGTGCCAGCAGTTACTTAACAGGGCCTGGGAACACTGAAGCTTTCTTT.